These 28 T cell receptor beta chains came from one sample sequenced in a study of healthy donors' naive CD4 and CD8 T cells. Each TCR library used roughly 0.45 ug of total RNA and a linear amplification protocol. TCRdb called the reads again in MiXCR, with one record for every CDR3 protein. The table includes roughly 200,000 distinct CDR3 sequences, around 80% detected once. Sample: naive CD4+ and CD8+ T cells sorted from blood, pooled from several donors. The receptors shown here come from a pool of human donors in good health; the sample pools cells from several healthy donors.

The chain links TRBV29-1 to TRBJ2-7; D might be TRBD1 (5 bases). V was clipped by 3 bases and J by 0 bases, with 9 bases between them. The CDR3 has 13 residues. The V gene's germline CDR1 is SQVTM and CDR2 ANQGSEA. The DNA of the CDR3 is TGCAGCGTTGAGGGGCAGGACTCCTACGAGCAGTACTTC. As protein: CSVEGQDSYEQYF.

This sequence joins TRBV29-1 and TRBJ2-1, with D perhaps TRBD1 or TRBD2 (5 bases each). There are 17 residues in the CDR3. Germline CDR1 is SQVTM and CDR2 is ANQGSEA. The ends were cut back, 1 base at V and 1 base at J, with 17 bases in the middle. For the CDR3, the DNA is TGCAGCGTTGAAGGGTTTGGGGGATCGGGGTCCTACAATGAGCAGTTCTTC. This gives the protein CSVEGFGGSGSYNEQFF.

This chain uses TRBV19 with TRBJ1-5; D is unresolved. Trimming removed 6 bases at V and 1 base at J, with 10 bases between. The CDR3 covers 14 residues. Per germline, CDR1 LNHDA and CDR2 SQIVND (reference sequence). The CDR3 reads CASRRVGSNQPQHF. CDR3 bases: TGTGCCAGTAGGAGGGTTGGGAGCAATCAGCCCCAGCATTTT.

V and J are TRBV6-5 and TRBJ2-1, with 11 bases that match TRBD2. Germline assignment: CDR1 MNHEY and CDR2 SVGAGI. Unmatched junction bases numbered 7, after V lost 2 bases and J lost 10 bases. The CDR3 consists of 15 residues. The CDR3, as DNA: TGTGCCAGCAGTTACGTAGCGGGAGGGCCAGACGAGCAGTTCTTC. As protein: CASSYVAGGPDEQFF.

V gene TRBV12-3 or TRBV12-4 combines with J gene TRBJ2-1; the match to TRBD2 covers 11 bases. J gave up 3 bases and V 6 bases, and 7 bases lay outside the gene matches. The CDR3 extends over 16 amino acids. The CDR3: CASRQGTSGLYNEQFF. As DNA, the CDR3 is TGTGCCAGCAGGCAGGGGACTAGCGGACTCTACAATGAGCAGTTCTTC.

This clonotype has just one count. The gene calls are TRBV27 and TRBJ2-2, with D uncertain. The V and J ends lost 4 bases and 6 bases respectively, with 21 bases between them. CDR3 size: 17 residues. Germline CDR1 reads MNHEY; CDR2 reads SMNVEV (reference sequence). CDR3 sequence (DNA): TGTGCCAGCAGTTCCTTCTTATTTAGCCGGCGCCCCGGGGAGCTGTTTTTT. It specifies CASSSFLFSRRPGELFF.

This sequence joins TRBV29-1 and TRBJ2-7; D not certain. Germline CDR1 and CDR2: SQVTM and ANQGSEA. This CDR3 spans 12 amino acids. V shed 6 bases and J shed 0 bases, with 9 bases lying between them. The DNA for the CDR3 is TGCAGCGTGATGATTAGCTCCTACGAGCAGTACTTC. Its protein product is CSVMISSYEQYF.

The chain joins TRBV5-6 to TRBJ1-6; 7 bases align to TRBD1. The CDR3 has 14 amino acids. The J segment lost 6 bases and the V segment lost 4 bases, leaving 4 bases of the junction unmatched. The germline gives CDR1 SGHDT, CDR2 YYEEEE. CDR3 sequence: CASSRDSGNSPLHF. DNA for the CDR3: TGTGCCAGCAGCCGGGACAGTGGTAATTCACCCCTCCACTTT.

This chain joins TRBV6-5 and TRBJ2-1; 7 positions agree with TRBD1. The germline V gene has CDR1 MNHEY and CDR2 SVGAGI. This CDR3 has 15 residues. Trimming removed 6 bases from V and 1 base from J; junction bases left unmatched: 6. The CDR3 DNA follows: TGTGCCAGCAGACACGACAGGGTATCCTACAATGAGCAGTTCTTC. Translating gives CASRHDRVSYNEQFF.

This clonotype was counted between two and nine times. This chain connects TRBV18 to TRBJ2-5; 7 nucleotides line up with TRBD1. The CDR3 runs to 15 residues. V trimming: 0 bases; J trimming: 3 bases; junction bases outside the gene matches: 4. Germline V lookup: CDR1 KGHSH, CDR2 LQKENI. This CDR3 reads CASSPPRQGEETQYF. The CDR3 DNA reads TGTGCCAGCTCACCACCGAGACAGGGAGAAGAGACCCAGTACTTC.

This clonotype has just one count. This chain connects TRBV27 to TRBJ1-5; maybe TRBD1 (6 bases). Germline V lookup: CDR1 MNHEY, CDR2 SMNVEV (reference sequence). The CDR3 runs 15 residues. V was clipped by 6 bases and J by 5 bases, with 17 bases between them. The CDR3 coding sequence is TGTGCCAGCAGGACCAACAGGGCTTGGGATCAGCCCCAGCATTTT. Translated: CASRTNRAWDQPQHF.

This clonotype was seen a handful of times. The gene calls are TRBV29-1 and TRBJ2-2; TRBD2 is a possible D gene (6 bases). The V gene's germline CDR1 is SQVTM and CDR2 ANQGSEA. V was cut by 8 bases and J by 5 bases, with 15 bases left in between. The CDR3 sequence is 13 residues long. The CDR3 reads CSSGTEATGELFF. CDR3 bases: TGCAGCTCAGGGACTGAAGCTACCGGGGAGCTGTTTTTT.

The chain links TRBV4-3 to TRBJ2-5, with D perhaps TRBD1 (5 bases). Trimming pared 4 bases from V and 2 bases from J, leaving 11 bases between. This CDR3 is built from 14 residues. Germline assignment: CDR1 LGHNA and CDR2 YSLEER. The CDR3 DNA reads TGCGCCAGCAGCCCACGTGGGGCGCAAGAGACCCAGTACTTC. This sequence encodes CASSPRGAQETQYF.

The chain carries TRBV29-1 and TRBJ1-6; a weak D match, TRBD1 (6 bases). V lost 5 bases, J lost 9 bases, and 35 bases lay in between. CDR3 length: 20 amino acids. Germline V CDR1 and CDR2: SQVTM, ANQGSEA. The CDR3 bases are TGCAGCGTTAACATCCGGACGGACGAGGGGGTATTAGATAAGGGTTCACCCCTCCACTTT. Encoded protein: CSVNIRTDEGVLDKGSPLHF.

This chain connects TRBV29-1 to TRBJ2-3; D perhaps matches TRBD2 (6 bases). V lost 8 bases, J lost 4 bases, and 16 bases lay in between. The CDR3 has 13 residues. From germline, CDR1 is SQVTM and CDR2 ANQGSEA. The CDR3 region is CSPVTTSSDTQYF. In DNA, the CDR3 is TGCAGCCCTGTCACGACTAGTTCAGATACGCAGTATTTT.

The chain employs TRBV7-6 and TRBJ2-7, with D perhaps matching TRBD1 or TRBD2 (5 bases each). V was clipped by 3 bases and J by 3 bases, with 9 bases between them. Germline CDR1 reads SGHVS; CDR2 reads FNYEAQ. The CDR3 loop spans 13 amino acids. The CDR3 loop is CASSLGPNYEQYF. DNA for the CDR3: TGTGCCAGCAGCTTGGGACCGAACTACGAGCAGTACTTC.

The V call is TRBV20-1, the J call TRBJ2-7; 10 bases line up with TRBD1. This CDR3 comprises 15 residues. Trimming cost V 6 bases and J 0 bases; bases outside gene matches: 8. Germline CDR1 is DFQATT and CDR2 is SNEGSKA (reference sequence). DNA of the CDR3: TGCAGTGCGCGTACGACAGGGGGCCTCTCCTACGAGCAGTACTTC. Residues: CSARTTGGLSYEQYF.

The rearrangement uses TRBV29-1 and TRBJ1-2; TRBD1 might be the D (5 bases). The CDR3 covers 12 residues. Germline V gene lookup returns CDR1 SQVTM and CDR2 ANQGSEA. V lost 0 bases and J 4 bases, leaving 6 bases between the germline ends. DNA of the CDR3: TGCAGCGTTGAAGACCAGGGCTATGGCTACACCTTC. It codes for CSVEDQGYGYTF.

The gene calls are TRBV10-3 and TRBJ2-1, with TRBD2 identical over 13 bases. The V and J ends lost 3 bases and 3 bases, in that order; junction bases with no gene match: 5. This CDR3 contains 17 residues. CDR1 is ENHRY and CDR2 is SYGVKD in the germline V gene. The CDR3 DNA reads as TGTGCCATCAGTGATCCCGGGACTAGCGGGGTCTACAATGAGCAGTTCTTC. Translated: CAISDPGTSGVYNEQFF.

Worth noting for this clonotype: An end of the junction differs from the germline gene, which may be a read error. The gene calls are TRBV11-2 and TRBJ1-2; tentatively, D is TRBD1 (5 bases). The CDR3 sequence is 14 residues long. The V gene's germline CDR1 is SGHAT and CDR2 FQNNGV. In nucleotides, the CDR3 is TGTGCCGGCAGCTTAAATACGGGGGTCTATGGCTACACCTTC. As protein: CAGSLNTGVYGYTF.

The V gene is TRBV7-8, the J gene TRBJ2-7, with TRBD2 matching 16 bases. Trimming cost V 3 bases and J 1 base; bases outside gene matches: 6. The CDR3 consists of 18 residues. Germline loops: CDR1 SGHVS, CDR2 FQNEAQ. CDR3 sequence reads: CASSLGTSGRAFSYEQYF. The CDR3 DNA reads as TGTGCCAGCAGCTTGGGGACTAGCGGGAGGGCCTTTTCCTACGAGCAGTACTTC.

The chain uses TRBV30 and TRBJ2-5; tentative D call: TRBD1 (5 bases). Germline assignment: CDR1 GTSNPN and CDR2 SVGIG (reference sequence). Trimming pared 0 bases from V and 1 base from J, leaving 6 bases between. CDR3 length: 13 amino acids. DNA of the CDR3: TGTGCCTGGAGTGTAGGGGTCCAAGAGACCCAGTACTTC. The encoded protein is CAWSVGVQETQYF.

J is TRBJ1-5 and V is TRBV15, with 8 positions matching TRBD1. The junction had 14 bases not matched to a gene; V was cut back by 0 bases and J by 10 bases. Germline assignment: CDR1 LNHNV and CDR2 YYDKDF (reference sequence). This CDR3 region has 17 residues. CDR3 nucleotides: TGTGCCACCAGCAGAGAAGGGACCGACAGGGGCTACCTACCCCAGCATTTT. Amino acid sequence: CATSREGTDRGYLPQHF.

The CDR3 DNA is TGCGCCAGCAGCCCCAACAGGGGAGACACTGAAGCTTTCTTT. The encoded protein is CASSPNRGDTEAFF. The J gene is TRBJ1-1, the V gene TRBV5-1, with TRBD1 identical over 7 bases. With V trimmed by 4 bases and J by 3 bases, 6 bases remained unmatched. Germline CDR1 and CDR2: SGHRS and YFSETQ. The CDR3 spans 14 residues.

This clonotype occurred once. The J gene is TRBJ1-1, the V gene TRBV19; no firm D call. The CDR3 extends over 14 amino acids. The germline CDR1 and CDR2 sequences are LNHDA and SQIVND (reference sequence). The V gene lost 7 bases and the J gene lost 0 bases, with 12 bases spanning the gap. Written as DNA, the CDR3 is TGTGCCAGTACCGATGGGTCATTGAACACTGAAGCTTTCTTT. It encodes CASTDGSLNTEAFF.

The CDR3 bases are TGTGCCATCAGTGCCGGGACTAGCGGCTCCTACGAGCAGTACTTC. It codes for CAISAGTSGSYEQYF. The V call is TRBV10-3, the J call TRBJ2-7, with 11 bases identical to TRBD2. This CDR3 contains 15 residues. Germline V CDR1 and CDR2: ENHRY, SYGVKD. J lost 0 bases, V lost 4 bases, and 2 bases had no gene match.

V and J are TRBV12-3 or TRBV12-4 and TRBJ1-6; D gene ambiguous. Trimming removed 5 bases at V and 2 bases at J, with 7 bases between. The CDR3 length is 14 residues. CDR3 DNA: TGTGCCAGCAGTCGGATGGCCTATAATTCACCCCTCCACTTT. It codes for CASSRMAYNSPLHF.

This clonotype was counted a few times. The chain links TRBV6-5 to TRBJ2-5; 8 nucleotides align to TRBD1. CDR1 and CDR2 from the germline V gene are MNHEY and SVGAGI. The V gene end was trimmed by 5 bases and the J gene end by 7 bases; junction bases not matched to a gene: 6. The CDR3 spans 13 residues. The CDR3 loop reads CASSTRGTGTQYF. For the CDR3, the DNA is TGTGCCAGCAGTACCCGAGGGACAGGGACCCAGTACTTC.